This TCR beta chain emerged from a study of blood T cells in healthy people across ages. Study background: About one barcoded beta molecule was captured per two T cells (by template switching).

Germline values: CDR1 SNHLY, CDR2 FYNNEI. The germline V and J ends were trimmed by 5 bases and 0 bases, with 10 bases remaining between them. This CDR3 is built from 14 residues. Combining a sample-barcoded 5' primer with a J-beta primer mix, a second PCR ran for roughly 7 to 11 cycles. TCRdb called the 5' RACE reads again in MiXCR, with one record for every CDR3 protein. The table has about a million distinct CDR3 sequences, under 40% seen once. The receptor was derived from a man between 18 and 35 years old in good health. Source material: blood. The chain links TRBV2 to TRBJ1-2; tentatively, D is TRBD1 (5 bases). CDR3 sequence: CASSTQGPNYGYTF. CDR3 bases: TGTGCCAGCAGTACCCAGGGACCTAACTATGGCTACACCTTC.